This T cell receptor beta chain emerged from a study of OX40 agonist ivuxolimab in advanced cancers. Study-wide results and caveats: Among the lowest peripheral clonal expansion occurred in 0.1-3.0 mg/kg partial responders.

Profiled with immunoSEQ multiplex PCR; TCRdb holds only in-frame clones, not every one. The sample comprises about 68,000 clones, about 90% of which are singletons, and around 0.33% rests with the top ten. V was cut by 0 bases and J by 8 bases, with 17 bases left in between. CDR3 size: 15 residues. Looked up from germline, CDR1 is SGDLS and CDR2 is YYNGEE. With respect to this clone: The antigen is not known.

The TCR sequence derives from an adult with an advanced solid tumor such as melanoma, head and neck, liver or kidney cancer. The chain has TRBV9 and TRBJ1-1; D is perhaps TRBD1 (5 bases). This specimen consisted of CD4+ or CD8+ T cells sorted from blood, obtained in a trial of the OX40 agonist ivuxolimab. CDR3 protein: CASSVVPEKTAEAFF. CDR3 coding DNA: TGTGCCAGCAGCGTAGTCCCAGAGAAGACAGCCGAAGCTTTCTTT.